Sequencing of this T cell receptor (beta chain) was carried out in a study of cytomegalovirus exposure and HLA in healthy donors. The J segment lost 4 bases and the V segment lost 6 bases, leaving 9 bases of the junction unmatched. The CDR3 contains 15 residues. In germline, CDR1 is MNHNS, CDR2 SASEGT. The repertoire was sequenced with immunoSEQ multiplex PCR; TCRdb's copy has only in-frame clones and lacks some. The data show around 220,000 clones, approximately 88% seen once. The sequenced sample was PBMCs. The chain has TRBV6-1 and TRBJ2-1; 7 bases map to TRBD2. The clonotype originates from a woman younger than 45 in good health and CMV-seropositive. CDR3 coding DNA: TGTGCCAGCAGCGGTGTGGGAGGGAGTTACAATGAGCAGTTCTTC. As protein: CASSGVGGSYNEQFF.